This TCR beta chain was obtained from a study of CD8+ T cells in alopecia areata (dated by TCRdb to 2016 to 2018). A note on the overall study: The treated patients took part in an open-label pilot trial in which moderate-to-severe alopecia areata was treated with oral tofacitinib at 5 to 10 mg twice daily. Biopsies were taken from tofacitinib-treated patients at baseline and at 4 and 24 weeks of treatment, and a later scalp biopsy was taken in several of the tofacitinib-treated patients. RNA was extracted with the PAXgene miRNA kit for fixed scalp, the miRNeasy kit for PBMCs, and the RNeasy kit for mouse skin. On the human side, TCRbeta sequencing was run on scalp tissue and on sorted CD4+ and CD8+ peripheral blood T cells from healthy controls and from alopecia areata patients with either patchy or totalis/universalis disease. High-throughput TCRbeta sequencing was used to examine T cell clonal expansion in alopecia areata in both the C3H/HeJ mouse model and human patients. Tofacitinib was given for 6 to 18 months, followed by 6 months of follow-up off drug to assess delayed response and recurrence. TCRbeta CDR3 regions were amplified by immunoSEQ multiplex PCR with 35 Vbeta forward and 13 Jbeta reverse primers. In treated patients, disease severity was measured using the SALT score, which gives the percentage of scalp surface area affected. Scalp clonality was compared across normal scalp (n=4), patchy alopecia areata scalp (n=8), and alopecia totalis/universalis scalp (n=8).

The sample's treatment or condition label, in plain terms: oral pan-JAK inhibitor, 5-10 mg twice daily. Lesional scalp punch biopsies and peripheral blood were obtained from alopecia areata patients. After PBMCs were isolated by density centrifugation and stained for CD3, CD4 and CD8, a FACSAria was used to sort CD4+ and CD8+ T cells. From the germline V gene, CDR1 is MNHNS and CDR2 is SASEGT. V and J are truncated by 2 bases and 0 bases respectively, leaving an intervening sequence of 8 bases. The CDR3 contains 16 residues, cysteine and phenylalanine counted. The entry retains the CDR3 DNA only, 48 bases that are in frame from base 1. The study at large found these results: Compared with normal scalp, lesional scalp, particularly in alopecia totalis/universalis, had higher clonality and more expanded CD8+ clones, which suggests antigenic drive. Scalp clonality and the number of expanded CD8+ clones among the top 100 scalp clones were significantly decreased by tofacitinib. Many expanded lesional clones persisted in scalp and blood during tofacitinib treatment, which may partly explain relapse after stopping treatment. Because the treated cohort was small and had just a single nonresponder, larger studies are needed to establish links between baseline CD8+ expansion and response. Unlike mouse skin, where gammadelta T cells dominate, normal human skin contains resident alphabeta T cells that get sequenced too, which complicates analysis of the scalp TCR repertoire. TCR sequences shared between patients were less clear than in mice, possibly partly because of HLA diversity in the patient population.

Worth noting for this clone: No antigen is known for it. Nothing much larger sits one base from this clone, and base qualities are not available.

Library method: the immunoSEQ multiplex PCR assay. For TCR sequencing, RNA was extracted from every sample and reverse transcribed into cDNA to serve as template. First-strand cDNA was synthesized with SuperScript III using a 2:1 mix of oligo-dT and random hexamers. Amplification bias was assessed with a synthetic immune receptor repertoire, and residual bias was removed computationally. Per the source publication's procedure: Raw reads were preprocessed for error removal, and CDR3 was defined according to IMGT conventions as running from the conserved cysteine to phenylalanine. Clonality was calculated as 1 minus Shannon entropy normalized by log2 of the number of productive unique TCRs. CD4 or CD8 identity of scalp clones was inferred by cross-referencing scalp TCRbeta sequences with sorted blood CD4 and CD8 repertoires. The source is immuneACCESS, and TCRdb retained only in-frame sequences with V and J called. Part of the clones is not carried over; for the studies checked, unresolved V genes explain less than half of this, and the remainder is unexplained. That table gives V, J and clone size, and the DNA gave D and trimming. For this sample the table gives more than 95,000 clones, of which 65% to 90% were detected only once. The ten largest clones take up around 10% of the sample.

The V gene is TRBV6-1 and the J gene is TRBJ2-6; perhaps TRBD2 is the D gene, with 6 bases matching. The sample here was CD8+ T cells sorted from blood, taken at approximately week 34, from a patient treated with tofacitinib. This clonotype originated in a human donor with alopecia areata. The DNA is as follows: TGTGCCAGCAGTGAATACGGGGGCTCTGGGGCCAACGTCCTGACTTTC. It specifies CASSEYGGSGANVLTF.